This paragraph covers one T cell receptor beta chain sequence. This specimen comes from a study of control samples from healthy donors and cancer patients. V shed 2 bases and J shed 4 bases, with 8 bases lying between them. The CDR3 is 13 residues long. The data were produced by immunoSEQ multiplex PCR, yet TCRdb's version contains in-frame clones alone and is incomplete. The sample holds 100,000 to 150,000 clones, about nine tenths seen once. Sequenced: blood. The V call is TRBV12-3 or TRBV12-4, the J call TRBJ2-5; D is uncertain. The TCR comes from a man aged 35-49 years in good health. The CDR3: CASSLLRLETQYF. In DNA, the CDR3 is TGTGCCAGCAGTTTACTGCGATTAGAGACCCAGTACTTC.